A selection of T cell receptor beta chains follows, all from one sample in a study of human thymus T cells. Generated by immunoSEQ multiplex PCR, the TCRdb table keeps only in-frame clones and is missing some. The sample has fewer than 90,000 clones; 90% to 97% are singletons. The sequencing sample was made of thymus tissue. Receptors originate from a boy under three years old with a congenital heart defect but otherwise immunologically healthy. Each CDR3 is given with its conserved first and last residue. A D gene is named only where the DNA matches it firmly.

D gene	V gene	J gene	CDR3 protein	CDR3 DNA
NA	TRBV5-6	TRBJ1-5	CASSSRAKGGSQPQHF	TGTGCCAGCAGCTCCCGGGCCAAAGGGGGGAGTCAGCCCCAGCATTTT
NA	TRBV19	TRBJ2-7	CASISGAGEQYF	TGTGCCAGTATCTCAGGAGCCGGCGAGCAGTACTTC
TRBD1	TRBV6-1	TRBJ1-1	CASSLRQGLPEAFF	TGTGCCAGCAGTCTACGACAGGGGCTGCCCGAAGCTTTCTTT
NA	TRBV5-6	TRBJ2-1	CASSLSGAYNEQFF	TGTGCCAGCAGCTTGTCGGGGGCCTACAATGAGCAGTTCTTC
TRBD1	TRBV7-9	TRBJ2-5	CASTFVEYRGRGETQYF	TGTGCCAGCACCTTCGTCGAGTACAGGGGGCGCGGAGAGACCCAGTACTTC
NA	TRBV7-8	TRBJ1-3	CASSSRTDPFSGNTIYF	TGTGCCAGCAGCTCGAGGACAGACCCGTTCTCTGGAAACACCATATATTTT
TRBD1	TRBV12-5	TRBJ1-6	CASNSTDRVLSYNSPLHF	TGTGCTAGCAATTCTACGGACAGGGTTCTCTCCTATAATTCACCCCTCCACTTT
NA	TRBV7-2	TRBJ2-7	CASSTHPRGDRDLYEQYF	TGTGCCAGCAGCACCCACCCGAGGGGGGACAGAGACTTGTACGAGCAGTACTTC
NA	TRBV7-9	TRBJ1-3	CASSLAGAGLSSGNTIYF	TGTGCCAGCAGTTTGGCCGGGGCAGGCTTGAGCTCTGGAAACACCATATATTTT
NA	TRBV19	TRBJ1-2	CASKETPYGYTF	TGTGCCAGTAAGGAGACACCCTATGGCTACACCTTC
TRBD2	TRBV18	TRBJ2-3	CASSPQSGGRDTQYF	TGTGCCAGCTCACCACAAAGCGGGGGCCGGGATACGCAGTATTTT
TRBD1	TRBV5-1	TRBJ1-4	CASSPSGQGARYEKLFF	TGCGCCAGCAGCCCCTCGGGACAGGGGGCGCGTTATGAAAAACTGTTTTTT
TRBD2	TRBV4-1	TRBJ2-1	CASSQDFPLAGVGISSYNEQFF	TGCGCCAGCAGCCAAGATTTTCCGTTAGCGGGAGTCGGGATTAGCTCCTACAATGAGCAGTTCTTC
NA	TRBV7-9	TRBJ2-7	CASSPPAPSYEQYF	TGTGCCAGCAGCCCCCCGGCACCTTCCTACGAGCAGTACTTC
NA	TRBV6-1	TRBJ2-1	CASGYSVRDEQFF	TGTGCCAGCGGGTACTCAGTCAGGGATGAGCAGTTCTTC
NA	TRBV18	TRBJ1-4	CASSPEPDQLTTNEKLFF	TGTGCCAGCTCACCGGAGCCCGATCAGTTAACAACTAATGAAAAACTGTTTTTT
NA	TRBV7-6	TRBJ1-1	CASSLVPGRGNTEAFF	TGTGCCAGCAGCTTGGTTCCGGGGCGAGGGAACACTGAAGCTTTCTTT
TRBD2	TRBV5-6	TRBJ2-3	CASSLGLGGGAVDTQYF	TGTGCCAGCAGCCTAGGCCTTGGCGGGGGGGCTGTAGATACGCAGTATTTT
TRBD2	TRBV10-3	TRBJ2-1	CAIREKRTSGSYNEQFF	TGTGCCATCAGAGAAAAGAGGACTAGCGGGAGCTACAATGAGCAGTTCTTC
NA	TRBV5-6	TRBJ1-1	CASSFRQIEAFF	TGTGCCAGCAGCTTTCGACAGATTGAAGCTTTCTTT
TRBD1	TRBV5-6	TRBJ1-2	CATKPGQGPLLGSYTF	TGTGCCACAAAACCGGGACAGGGACCCCTGCTAGGTAGCTACACCTTC
TRBD1	TRBV10-3	TRBJ1-2	CATRTGGNYGYTF	TGTGCCACCCGGACAGGGGGTAACTATGGCTACACCTTC
NA	TRBV9	TRBJ2-3	CASSPFTDTQYF	TGTGCCAGCAGCCCATTCACAGATACGCAGTATTTT
TRBD2	TRBV15	TRBJ2-7	CATSRGTSGLWKQYF	TGTGCCACCAGCAGAGGGACTAGCGGCCTCTGGAAGCAGTACTTC
NA	TRBV6-1	TRBJ1-5	CASSERDNQPQHF	TGTGCCAGCAGTGAAAGGGATAATCAGCCCCAGCATTTT